Presented here are 20 T cell receptor beta chains from one specimen sequenced in a study of blood T cell repertoires in COVID-19. Sequencing used immunoSEQ multiplex PCR; TCRdb keeps in-frame clones, though not all of them. Counted here are a few hundred thousand clones, roughly nine tenths occurring once; the ten biggest clones make up around 1%. Sample: PBMCs or T cells enriched from blood (not recorded which). Receptor source: a man younger than 35 who had recovered from COVID-19.

The chain employs TRBV7-6 and TRBJ1-5; TRBD1 might be the D (6 bases). Trimming shortened V by 1 base and J by 0 bases, and 10 bases separated the two germline ends. CDR3 size: 16 residues. Germline V gene lookup returns CDR1 SGHVS and CDR2 FNYEAQ. The CDR3 nucleotides are TGTGCCAGCAGCTTAGGAAGGGGGGGTAGCAATCAGCCCCAGCATTTT. Its translation: CASSLGRGGSNQPQHF.

CDR3 residues: CASSVGSYEQFF. The CDR3 DNA reads as TGTGCCAGCAGCGTAGGTAGTTACGAGCAGTTCTTC. This chain connects TRBV9 to TRBJ2-1, with D hard to call. Trimming took 0 bases from V and 10 from J, leaving 8 bases between them. The germline CDR1 and CDR2 sequences are SGDLS and YYNGEE. The CDR3 covers 12 residues.

This clone appeared a single time. The J gene is TRBJ1-2, the V gene TRBV28; 7 bases are shared with TRBD1. Per germline, CDR1 MDHEN and CDR2 SYDVKM. V was pared by 5 bases and J by 5 bases, with 5 bases of the junction left unmatched. The CDR3 has 13 residues. For the CDR3, the DNA is TGTGCCAGCAGTCCGGGACAGAAATATGGCTACACCTTC. This codes for CASSPGQKYGYTF.

This chain connects TRBV19 to TRBJ2-1; 8 nucleotides match TRBD2. V shed 7 bases and J 6 bases; nucleotides not matched to a gene: 14. The CDR3 consists of 16 residues. Germline V gene sequence: CDR1 LNHDA, CDR2 SQIVND (reference sequence). The DNA of the CDR3 is TGTGCCAGTACTAGACATGATGTAGCGGGGACCAATGAGCAGTTCTTC. The encoded protein is CASTRHDVAGTNEQFF.

This chain uses TRBV6-5 with TRBJ1-2, with TRBD1 matching 9 bases. This CDR3 is 13 amino acids long. The V segment lost 2 bases and the J segment 7 bases; nucleotides outside the gene matches: 2. Germline V gives CDR1 MNHEY, CDR2 SVGAGI. The CDR3 DNA reads TGTGCCAGCAGTTACGGGGACAGGGTTGGCTACACCTTC. This translates into CASSYGDRVGYTF.

The CDR3 reads CASSYSSGDLGETQYF. The CDR3 bases are TGTGCCAGCAGTTACTCGAGCGGGGACCTGGGGGAGACCCAGTACTTC. The rearrangement uses TRBV6-5 and TRBJ2-5; 7 bases map to TRBD2. Germline CDR1 MNHEY, CDR2 SVGAGI. The CDR3 spans 16 residues. The V and J ends lost 0 bases and 5 bases, in that order; junction bases with no gene match: 9.

DNA for the CDR3: TGCGCCAGCAGTAATTTGCGTGGTGCGGGACTGACTTTGCACTCTGGAAACACCATATATTTT. Translated, it gives CASSNLRGAGLTLHSGNTIYF. J is TRBJ1-3 and V is TRBV10-2, with D possibly matching TRBD1 (5 bases). Trimming removed 5 bases at V and 0 bases at J, with 29 bases between. The CDR3 contains 21 residues. Per the germline V gene, CDR1 is WSHSY and CDR2 is SAAADI.

The V call is TRBV15, the J call TRBJ2-7; possible D gene TRBD2, 5 bases. Trimming pared 0 bases from V and 3 bases from J, leaving 12 bases between. Germline V gene data show CDR1 as LNHNV and CDR2 as YYDKDF (reference sequence). The CDR3 totals 15 residues. The CDR3 loop is CATSRDPGVYYEQYF. The CDR3 coding sequence is TGTGCCACCAGCAGAGATCCCGGGGTGTACTACGAGCAGTACTTC.

V gene TRBV6-5 combines with J gene TRBJ2-1; tentative D call: TRBD2 (5 bases). V was shortened by 3 bases and J by 3 bases, with 9 bases between the two germline ends. CDR1 MNHEY and CDR2 SVGAGI come from the germline V gene. This CDR3 contains 14 residues. CDR3 protein: CASSYRGDYNEQFF. The CDR3 nucleotides are TGTGCCAGCAGTTATCGGGGTGACTACAATGAGCAGTTCTTC.

The gene calls are TRBV7-2 and TRBJ1-5; no firm D call. CDR1 is SGHTA and CDR2 is FQGNSA in the germline V gene. This CDR3 contains 15 residues. Trimming removed 6 bases at V and 5 bases at J, with 17 bases between. CDR3 in amino acids: CASSPINMEDQPQHF. CDR3 nucleotides: TGTGCCAGCAGTCCAATTAATATGGAGGATCAGCCCCAGCATTTT.

The V and J genes are TRBV2 and TRBJ1-5; no definite D call. Germline V CDR1 and CDR2: SNHLY, FYNNEI. The CDR3 length is 16 residues. The V and J ends lost 2 bases and 0 bases respectively, with 11 bases between them. CDR3 residues: CASSEFGEGSNQPQHF. CDR3 sequence (DNA): TGTGCCAGCAGTGAATTCGGGGAGGGTAGCAATCAGCCCCAGCATTTT.

This clone was counted once. The chain has TRBV6-2 or TRBV6-3 and TRBJ2-1; 13 nucleotides agree with TRBD2. Germline assignment: CDR1 MNHEY and CDR2 SVGEGT. V shed 2 bases and J 10 bases; nucleotides not matched to a gene: 5. The CDR3 totals 15 residues. The DNA for the CDR3 is TGTGCCAGCAGTTACGGGACTAGCGGGAATTGGGAGCAGTTCTTC. Translating it yields CASSYGTSGNWEQFF.

V gene TRBV7-2 combines with J gene TRBJ2-3; D is undetermined. V was shortened by 2 bases and J by 5 bases, with 11 bases between the two germline ends. Germline V gives CDR1 SGHTA, CDR2 FQGNSA. This CDR3 is 14 amino acids long. CDR3 DNA: TGTGCCAGCAGCTTAACGGGTGTGAGAGATACGCAGTATTTT. The encoded protein is CASSLTGVRDTQYF.

The chain recombines TRBV6-2 or TRBV6-3 with TRBJ2-5; D is perhaps TRBD2 (6 bases). The germline CDR1 and CDR2 sequences are MNHEY and SVGEGT. The CDR3 is 13 amino acids. V lost 4 bases and J 7 bases, leaving 13 bases between the germline ends. CDR3 protein: CASSFGGRGTQYF. The CDR3 region has the DNA TGTGCCAGCAGTTTCGGGGGTAGGGGGACCCAGTACTTC.

The V gene is TRBV9, the J gene TRBJ2-2; possibly TRBD1 for D (7 bases). Germline V gene data show CDR1 as SGDLS and CDR2 as YYNGEE. There are 13 residues in the CDR3. Trimming removed 10 bases at V and 6 bases at J, with 16 bases between. CDR3 bases: TGTGCCGGGGCAGGGGGGCCGTCCGGGGAGCTGTTTTTT. Residues: CAGAGGPSGELFF.

The chain uses TRBV19 and TRBJ1-1; no clear D. Germline V gene lookup returns CDR1 LNHDA and CDR2 SQIVND (reference sequence). This CDR3 contains 13 residues. V was clipped by 7 bases and J by 1 base, with 10 bases between them. The CDR3 sequence is CASKARTNTEAFF. The CDR3, as DNA: TGTGCCAGTAAAGCCCGAACGAACACTGAAGCTTTCTTT.

This clone was detected once. The rearrangement uses TRBV5-5 and TRBJ2-1, with D perhaps matching TRBD2 (5 bases). The germline V gene has CDR1 SGHKS and CDR2 YYEKEE (reference sequence). The CDR3 length is 15 residues. V was trimmed by 1 base and J by 4 bases, leaving 12 bases between them. The CDR3 is CASSLTSGPYNEQFF. The CDR3 DNA sequence: TGTGCCAGCAGCTTGACCAGCGGCCCGTACAATGAGCAGTTCTTC. Combining the CDR3 with reference TRBV5-5 and TRBJ2-1 gives the whole variable domain DAGVTQSPTHLIKTRGQQVTLRCSPISGHKSVSWYQQVLGQGPQFIFQYYEKEERGRGNFPDRFSARQFPNYSSELNVNALLLGDSALYLCASSLTSGPYNEQFFGPGTRLTVL.

On this clone itself: Other nucleotide sequences from this sample produce the same CDR3. The chain carries TRBV28 and TRBJ1-1; a weak D match, TRBD1 (5 bases). The CDR3 contains 14 residues. The V and J ends lost 2 bases and 1 base respectively, with 8 bases between them. From germline, CDR1 is MDHEN and CDR2 SYDVKM. The CDR3 region has the DNA TGTGCCAGCAGTTTAGGAACAGGGAACACTGAAGCTTTCTTT. Its translation is CASSLGTGNTEAFF.

V is TRBV5-1 and J is TRBJ1-1, with 11 bases aligning to TRBD1. Per germline, CDR1 SGHRS and CDR2 YFSETQ. This CDR3 has 16 amino acids. Trimming took 3 bases from V and 6 from J; bases not matched to a gene: 10. CDR3 sequence reads: CASSSGQGAMGAEAFF. CDR3 bases: TGCGCCAGCAGCTCCGGACAGGGGGCTATGGGCGCTGAAGCTTTCTTT.

V is TRBV19 and J is TRBJ1-1, with TRBD1 matching 10 bases. Germline CDR1 LNHDA, CDR2 SQIVND (reference sequence). The CDR3 has 14 residues. Trimming cost V 6 bases and J 5 bases; bases outside gene matches: 6. CDR3 nucleotide sequence: TGTGCCAGTAGACCCGGGACAGGGGCGACTGAAGCTTTCTTT. This codes for CASRPGTGATEAFF.